This T cell receptor beta chain was recovered during a study of PD-L1 blockade in urothelial cancer. In germline, CDR1 is ENHRY, CDR2 SYGVKD. The CDR3 extends over 15 amino acids. V shed 5 bases, J shed 0 bases, and the junction held 7 bases outside the gene matches. Some clones are missing from TCRdb's copy, which holds only in-frame ones; the method was immunoSEQ multiplex PCR. Of 50,000 to 70,000 clones in the sample, about 81% were seen once. Described time point: pretreatment peripheral blood. V usage is TRBV10-3 and J usage is TRBJ2-7; TRBD1 matches 7 bases. The sequence derives from a man in his 70s with urothelial cancer. The sample in question was PBMCs, obtained around atezolizumab (anti-PD-L1) treatment. DNA for the CDR3: TGTGCCATCAGTAAACAGGGGACAAGCTCCTACGAGCAGTACTTC. Translated: CAISKQGTSSYEQYF.